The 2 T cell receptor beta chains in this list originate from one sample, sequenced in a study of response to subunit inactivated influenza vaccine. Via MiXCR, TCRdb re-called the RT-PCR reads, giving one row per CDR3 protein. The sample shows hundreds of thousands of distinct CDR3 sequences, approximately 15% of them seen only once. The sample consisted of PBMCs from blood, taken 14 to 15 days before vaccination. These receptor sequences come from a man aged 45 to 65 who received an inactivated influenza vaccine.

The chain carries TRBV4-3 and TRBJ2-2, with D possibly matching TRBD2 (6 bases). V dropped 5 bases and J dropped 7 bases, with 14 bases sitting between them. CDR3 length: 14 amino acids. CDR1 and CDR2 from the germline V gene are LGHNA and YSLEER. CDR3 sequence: CASSFPTGGGELFF. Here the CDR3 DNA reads TGCGCCAGCAGCTTCCCGACCGGGGGCGGGGAGCTGTTTTTT.

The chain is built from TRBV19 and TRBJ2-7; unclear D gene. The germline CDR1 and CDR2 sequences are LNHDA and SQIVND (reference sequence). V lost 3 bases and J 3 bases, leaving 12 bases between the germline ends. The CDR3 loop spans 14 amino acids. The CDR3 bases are TGTGCCAGTAGTATGAAAGGAAGCTTCTACGAGCAGTACTTC. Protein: CASSMKGSFYEQYF.